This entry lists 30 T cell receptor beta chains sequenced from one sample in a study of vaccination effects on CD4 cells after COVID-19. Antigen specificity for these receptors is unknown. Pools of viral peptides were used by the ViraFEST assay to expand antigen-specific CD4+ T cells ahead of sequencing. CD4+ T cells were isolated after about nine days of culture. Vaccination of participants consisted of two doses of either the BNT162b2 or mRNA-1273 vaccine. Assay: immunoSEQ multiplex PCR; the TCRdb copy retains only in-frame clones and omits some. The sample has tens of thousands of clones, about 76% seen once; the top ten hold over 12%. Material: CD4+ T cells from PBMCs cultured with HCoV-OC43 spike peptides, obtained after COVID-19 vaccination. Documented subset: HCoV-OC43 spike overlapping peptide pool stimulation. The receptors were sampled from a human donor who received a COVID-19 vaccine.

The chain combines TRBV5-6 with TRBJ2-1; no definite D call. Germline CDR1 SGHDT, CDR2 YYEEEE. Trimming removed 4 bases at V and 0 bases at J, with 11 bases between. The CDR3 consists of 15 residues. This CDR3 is CASSLTEFSYNEQFF. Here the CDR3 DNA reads TGTGCCAGCAGCCTTACAGAGTTCTCCTACAATGAGCAGTTCTTC.

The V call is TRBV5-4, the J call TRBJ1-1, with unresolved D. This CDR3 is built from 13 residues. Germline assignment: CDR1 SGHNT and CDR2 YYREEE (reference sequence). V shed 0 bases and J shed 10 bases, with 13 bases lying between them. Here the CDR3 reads CASSLDGGRGAFF. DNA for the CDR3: TGTGCCAGCAGCTTGGATGGTGGGAGAGGAGCTTTCTTT.

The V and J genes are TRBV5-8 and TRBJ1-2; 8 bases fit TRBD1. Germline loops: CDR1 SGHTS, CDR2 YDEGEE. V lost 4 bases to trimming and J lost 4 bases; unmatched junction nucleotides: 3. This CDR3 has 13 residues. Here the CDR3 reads CASSLTGAYGYTF. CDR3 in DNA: TGTGCCAGCAGCCTGACAGGGGCCTATGGCTACACCTTC.

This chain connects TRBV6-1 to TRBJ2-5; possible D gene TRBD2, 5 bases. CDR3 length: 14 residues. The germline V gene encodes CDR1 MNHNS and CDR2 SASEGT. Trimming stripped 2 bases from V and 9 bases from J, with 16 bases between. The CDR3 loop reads CASSEQDGSGSQYF. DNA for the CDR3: TGTGCCAGCAGTGAACAAGACGGCTCGGGGTCCCAGTACTTC.

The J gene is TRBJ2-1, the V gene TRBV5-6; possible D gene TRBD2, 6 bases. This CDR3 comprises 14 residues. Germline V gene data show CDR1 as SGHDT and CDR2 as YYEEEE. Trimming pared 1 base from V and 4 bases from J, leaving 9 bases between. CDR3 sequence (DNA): TGTGCCAGCAGCTTGCGGGGGAATTACAATGAGCAGTTCTTC. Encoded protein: CASSLRGNYNEQFF.

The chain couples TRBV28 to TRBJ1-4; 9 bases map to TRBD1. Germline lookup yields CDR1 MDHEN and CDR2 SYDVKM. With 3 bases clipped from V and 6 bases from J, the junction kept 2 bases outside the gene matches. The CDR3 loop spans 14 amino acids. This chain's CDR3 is CASSLWTGDEKLFF. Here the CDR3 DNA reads TGTGCCAGCAGTTTGTGGACAGGGGATGAAAAACTGTTTTTT.

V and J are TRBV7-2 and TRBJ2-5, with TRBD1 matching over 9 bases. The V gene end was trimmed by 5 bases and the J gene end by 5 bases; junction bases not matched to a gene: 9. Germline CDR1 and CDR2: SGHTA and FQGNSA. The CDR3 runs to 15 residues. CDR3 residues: CASSAHRGPGETQYF. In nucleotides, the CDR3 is TGTGCCAGCAGCGCCCACAGGGGGCCCGGGGAGACCCAGTACTTC.

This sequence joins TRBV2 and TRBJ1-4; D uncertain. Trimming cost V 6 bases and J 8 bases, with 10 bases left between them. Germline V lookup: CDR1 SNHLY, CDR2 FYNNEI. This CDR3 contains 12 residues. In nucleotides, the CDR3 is TGTGCCAGCAGAGGGCAGGCGGAAAAACTGTTTTTT. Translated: CASRGQAEKLFF. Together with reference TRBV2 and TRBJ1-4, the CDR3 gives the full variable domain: EPEVTQTPSHQVTQMGQEVILRCVPISNHLYFYWYRQILGQKVEFLVSFYNNEISEKSEIFDDQFSVERPDGSNFTLKIRSTKLEDSAMYFCASRGQAEKLFFGSGTQLSVL.

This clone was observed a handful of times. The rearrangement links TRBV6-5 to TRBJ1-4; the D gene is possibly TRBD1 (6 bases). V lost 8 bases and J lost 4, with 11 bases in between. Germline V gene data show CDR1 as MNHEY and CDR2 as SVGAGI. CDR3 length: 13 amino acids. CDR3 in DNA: TGTGCCAGCTCAGGGGCGGGTAATGAAAAACTGTTTTTT. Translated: CASSGAGNEKLFF.

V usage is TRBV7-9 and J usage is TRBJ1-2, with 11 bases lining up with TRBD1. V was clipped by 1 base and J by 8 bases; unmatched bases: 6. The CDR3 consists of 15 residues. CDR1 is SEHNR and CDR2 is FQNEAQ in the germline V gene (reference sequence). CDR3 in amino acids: CASSLGDRGYEGYTF. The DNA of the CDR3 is TGTGCCAGCAGCTTAGGGGACAGGGGGTACGAGGGCTACACCTTC.

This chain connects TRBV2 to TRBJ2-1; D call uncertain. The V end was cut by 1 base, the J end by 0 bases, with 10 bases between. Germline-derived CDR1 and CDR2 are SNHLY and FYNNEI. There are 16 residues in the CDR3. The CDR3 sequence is CASSEEALLSYNEQFF. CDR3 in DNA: TGTGCCAGCAGTGAAGAGGCCCTCCTCTCCTACAATGAGCAGTTCTTC.

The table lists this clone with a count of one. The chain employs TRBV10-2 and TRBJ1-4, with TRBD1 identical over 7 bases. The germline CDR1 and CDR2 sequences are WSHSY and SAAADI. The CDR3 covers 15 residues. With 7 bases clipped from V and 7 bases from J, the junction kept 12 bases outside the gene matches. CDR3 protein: CASTRQGVEGEKLFF. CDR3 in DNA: TGCGCCAGCACGCGGCAGGGGGTTGAGGGTGAAAAACTGTTTTTT.

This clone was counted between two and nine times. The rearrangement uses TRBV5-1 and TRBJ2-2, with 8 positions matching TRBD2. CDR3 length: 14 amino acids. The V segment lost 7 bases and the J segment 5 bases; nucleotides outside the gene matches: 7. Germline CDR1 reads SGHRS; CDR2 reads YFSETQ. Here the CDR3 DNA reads TGCGCCAGCCGGAGCGGGGGTCTAACCGGGGAGCTGTTTTTT. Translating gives CASRSGGLTGELFF.

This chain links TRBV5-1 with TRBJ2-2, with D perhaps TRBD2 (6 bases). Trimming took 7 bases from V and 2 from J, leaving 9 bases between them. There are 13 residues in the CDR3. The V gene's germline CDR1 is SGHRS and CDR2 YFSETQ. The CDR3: CASLGSNTGELFF. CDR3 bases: TGCGCCAGCCTCGGGAGCAACACCGGGGAGCTGTTTTTT.

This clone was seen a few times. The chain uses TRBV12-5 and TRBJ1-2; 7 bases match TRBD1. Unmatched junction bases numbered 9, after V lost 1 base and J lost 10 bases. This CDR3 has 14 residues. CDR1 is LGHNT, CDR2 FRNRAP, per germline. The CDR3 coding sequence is TGTGCTAGTGGTTTGGACTACACCGGGACAGCCTACACCTTC. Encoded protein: CASGLDYTGTAYTF. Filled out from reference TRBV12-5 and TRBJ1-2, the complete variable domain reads DARVTQTPRHKVTEMGQEVTMRCQPILGHNTVFWYRQTMMQGLELLAYFRNRAPLDDSGMPKDRFSAEMPDATLATLKIQPSEPRDSAVYFCASGLDYTGTAYTFGSGTRLTVV.

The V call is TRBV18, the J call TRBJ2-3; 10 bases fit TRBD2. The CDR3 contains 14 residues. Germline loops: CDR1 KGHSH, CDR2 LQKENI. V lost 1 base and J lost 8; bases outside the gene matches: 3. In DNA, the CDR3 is TGTGCCAGCTCACCACAGCGGGAGGGTGGTACGCAGTATTTT. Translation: CASSPQREGGTQYF.

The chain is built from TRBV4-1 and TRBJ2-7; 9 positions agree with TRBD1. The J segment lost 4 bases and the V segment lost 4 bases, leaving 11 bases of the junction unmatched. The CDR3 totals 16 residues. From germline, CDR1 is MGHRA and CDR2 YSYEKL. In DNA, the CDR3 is TGCGCCAGCAGCCTTACCCCCGGGACAGGGCTTTACGAGCAGTACTTC. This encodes CASSLTPGTGLYEQYF.

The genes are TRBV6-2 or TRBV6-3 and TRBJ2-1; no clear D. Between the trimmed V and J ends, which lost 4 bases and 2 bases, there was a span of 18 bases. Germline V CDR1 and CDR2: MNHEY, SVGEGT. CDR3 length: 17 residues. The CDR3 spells CASSSRARTPPYNEQFF. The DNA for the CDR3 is TGTGCCAGCAGTTCCCGGGCTAGAACCCCCCCCTACAATGAGCAGTTCTTC.

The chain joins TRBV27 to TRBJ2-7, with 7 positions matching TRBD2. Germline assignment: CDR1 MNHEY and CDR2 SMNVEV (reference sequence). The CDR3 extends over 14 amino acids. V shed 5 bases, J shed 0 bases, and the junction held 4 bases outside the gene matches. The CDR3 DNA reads TGTGCCAGCAGTCCTAGCGGCAGCTCCTACGAGCAGTACTTC. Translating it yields CASSPSGSSYEQYF.

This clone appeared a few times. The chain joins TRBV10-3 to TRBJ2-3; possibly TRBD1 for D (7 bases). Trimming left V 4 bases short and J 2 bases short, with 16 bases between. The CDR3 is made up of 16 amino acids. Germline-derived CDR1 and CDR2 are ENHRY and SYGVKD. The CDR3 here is CAISGGQGGTTDTQYF. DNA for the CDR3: TGTGCCATCAGTGGCGGGCAGGGGGGTACCACAGATACGCAGTATTTT.

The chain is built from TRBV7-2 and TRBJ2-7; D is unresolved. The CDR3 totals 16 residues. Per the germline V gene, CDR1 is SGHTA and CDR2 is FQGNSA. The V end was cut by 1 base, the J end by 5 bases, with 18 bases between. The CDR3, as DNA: TGTGCCAGCAGCTTAGGGGGTCCAACCCCTATCCACGAGCAGTACTTC. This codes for CASSLGGPTPIHEQYF.

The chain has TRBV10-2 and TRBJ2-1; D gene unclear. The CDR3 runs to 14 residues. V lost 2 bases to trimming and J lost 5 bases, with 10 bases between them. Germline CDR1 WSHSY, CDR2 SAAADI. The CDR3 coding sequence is TGCGCCAGCAGTGAGGCCGGGCAAGACAATGAGCAGTTCTTC. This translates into CASSEAGQDNEQFF.

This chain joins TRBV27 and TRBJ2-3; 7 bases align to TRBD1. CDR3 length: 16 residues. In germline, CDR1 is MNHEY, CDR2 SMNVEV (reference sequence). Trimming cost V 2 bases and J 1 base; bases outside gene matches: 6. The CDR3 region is CASSLTPDRGTDTQYF. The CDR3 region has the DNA TGTGCCAGCAGTTTAACCCCAGACAGGGGCACAGATACGCAGTATTTT.

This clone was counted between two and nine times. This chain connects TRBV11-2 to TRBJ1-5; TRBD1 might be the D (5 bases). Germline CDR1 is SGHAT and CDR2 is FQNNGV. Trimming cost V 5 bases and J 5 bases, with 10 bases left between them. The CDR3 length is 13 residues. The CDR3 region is CASSIQQDQPQHF. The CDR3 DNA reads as TGTGCCAGCAGCATCCAACAGGATCAGCCCCAGCATTTT.

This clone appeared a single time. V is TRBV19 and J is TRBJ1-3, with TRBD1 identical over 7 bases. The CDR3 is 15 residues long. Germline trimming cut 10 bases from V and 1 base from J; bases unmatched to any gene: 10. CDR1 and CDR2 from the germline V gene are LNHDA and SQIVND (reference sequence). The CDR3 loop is CATRQGAFSGNTIYF. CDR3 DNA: TGTGCCACGAGACAGGGCGCCTTTTCTGGAAACACCATATATTTT.

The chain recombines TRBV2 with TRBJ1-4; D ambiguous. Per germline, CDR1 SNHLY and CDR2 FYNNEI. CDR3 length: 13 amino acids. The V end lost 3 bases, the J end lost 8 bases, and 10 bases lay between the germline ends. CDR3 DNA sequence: TGTGCCAGCAGTGAGTTGAATTCCGAAAAACTGTTTTTT. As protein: CASSELNSEKLFF.

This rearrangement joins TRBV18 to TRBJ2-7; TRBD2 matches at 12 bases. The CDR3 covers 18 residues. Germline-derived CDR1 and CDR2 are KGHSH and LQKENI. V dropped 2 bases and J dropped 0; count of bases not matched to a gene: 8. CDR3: CASSPRPSGRVDSYEQYF. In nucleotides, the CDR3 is TGTGCCAGCTCACCAAGGCCTAGCGGGAGGGTGGACTCCTACGAGCAGTACTTC.

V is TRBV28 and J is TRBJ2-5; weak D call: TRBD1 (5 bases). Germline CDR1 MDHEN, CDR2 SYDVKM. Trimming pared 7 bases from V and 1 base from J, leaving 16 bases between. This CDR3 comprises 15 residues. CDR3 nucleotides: TGTGCCAGCAAGAAGCTTGACAGTACCCAAGAGACCCAGTACTTC. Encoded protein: CASKKLDSTQETQYF.

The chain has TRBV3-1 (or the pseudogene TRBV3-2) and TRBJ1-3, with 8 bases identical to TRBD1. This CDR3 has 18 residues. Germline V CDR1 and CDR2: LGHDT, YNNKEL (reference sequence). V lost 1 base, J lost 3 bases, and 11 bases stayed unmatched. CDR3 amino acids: CASSQGTTGGHFGNTIYF. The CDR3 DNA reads TGTGCCAGCAGCCAAGGTACAACAGGGGGACACTTTGGAAACACCATATATTTT.

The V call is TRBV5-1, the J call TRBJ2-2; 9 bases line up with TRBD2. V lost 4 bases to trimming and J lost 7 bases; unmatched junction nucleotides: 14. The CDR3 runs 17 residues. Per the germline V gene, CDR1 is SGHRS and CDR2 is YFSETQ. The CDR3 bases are TGCGCCAGCAGCGTAGGCGGGACTAGCACCGGCGGCGGGGAGCTGTTTTTT. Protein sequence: CASSVGGTSTGGGELFF.